The source of this T cell receptor beta chain is a study of blood T cell repertoires in COVID-19. Study information: Spain, Italy and the United States supplied samples that represented acute and convalescent COVID-19. PBMCs, B-cell-depleted T cells, or T cells provided the cDNA or gDNA that made up the material.

Germline CDR1 reads SGHRS; CDR2 reads YFSETQ. This CDR3 is 17 amino acids long. V shed 0 bases, J shed 0 bases, and the junction held 4 bases outside the gene matches. Assay used: immunoSEQ multiplex PCR; TCRdb lists only in-frame clones, some missing. This sample has roughly 120,000 clones, with over 80% found just once. This chain uses TRBV5-1 with TRBJ1-3; 9 bases line up with TRBD1. This clonotype originated in a woman in her forties or fifties with acute or convalescent COVID-19. Material: peripheral blood. The CDR3 DNA is TGCGCCAGCAGCTTGGAGGGACAGGGAGCCTCTGGAAACACCATATATTTT. This encodes CASSLEGQGASGNTIYF.